What follows are 21 T cell receptor beta chains derived from one specimen sequenced in a study of identical twins. MiXCR, applied by TCRdb to the 5' RACE reads, yields one record per CDR3 protein. This table holds under 350,000 distinct CDR3 sequences, 8.5% to 9.5% found once. These same data were also listed under a study on yellow fever vaccine responses in identical twins.

Sequenced: CD8+ T cells sorted from blood. These receptors were obtained from a woman aged 18-29 years in good health.

The rearrangement links TRBV11-1 to TRBJ2-7; perhaps D is TRBD1 or TRBD2 (5 bases each). This CDR3 has 14 amino acids. Trimming pared 5 bases from V and 2 bases from J, leaving 13 bases between. Germline V gene lookup returns CDR1 SGHAT and CDR2 FQDESV (reference sequence). The CDR3: CASSQRRGAYEQYF. The CDR3 DNA follows: TGTGCCAGCAGCCAAAGAAGAGGGGCCTACGAGCAGTACTTC.

This clonotype showed up just a few times. The chain uses TRBV27 and TRBJ1-6; the D is unclear. Trimming removed 3 bases from V and 7 bases from J, with 7 bases in between. Germline V gives CDR1 MNHEY, CDR2 SMNVEV (reference sequence). The CDR3 is 13 residues long. The CDR3 coding sequence is TGTGCCAGCAGTTTTGGCAGCAATTCACCCCTCCACTTT. Encoded protein: CASSFGSNSPLHF.

V is TRBV5-5 and J is TRBJ2-5, with 13 bases aligning to TRBD2. With 4 bases clipped from V and 4 bases from J, the junction kept 4 bases outside the gene matches. Germline CDR1 SGHKS, CDR2 YYEKEE (reference sequence). The CDR3 loop spans 15 amino acids. The CDR3 region is CASSPGTSGTETQYF. The CDR3 DNA reads TGTGCCAGCAGCCCCGGGACTAGCGGGACAGAGACCCAGTACTTC.

The chain recombines TRBV5-6 with TRBJ1-2; D unclear. Between the trimmed V and J ends, which lost 9 bases and 6 bases, there was a span of 18 bases. Germline CDR1 is SGHDT and CDR2 is YYEEEE. The CDR3 loop spans 13 amino acids. CDR3 amino acids: CAMGTGRGDGYTF. CDR3 DNA sequence: TGTGCCATGGGCACTGGACGTGGAGATGGCTACACCTTC.

This clonotype was observed at least ten times. The V and J genes are TRBV27 and TRBJ2-3; D is possibly TRBD1 (6 bases). The CDR3 covers 13 residues. Trimming stripped 6 bases from V and 4 bases from J, with 11 bases between. The germline V gene encodes CDR1 MNHEY and CDR2 SMNVEV (reference sequence). CDR3 DNA: TGTGCCAGCAGCTCCGGGACACCAGATACGCAGTATTTT. Translation gives CASSSGTPDTQYF.

The table lists this clonotype with a few counts. The chain couples TRBV27 to TRBJ2-7, with D perhaps matching TRBD2 (7 bases). The ends were cut back, 1 base at V and 5 bases at J, with 12 bases in the middle. The CDR3 runs to 14 residues. Germline V gene data show CDR1 as MNHEY and CDR2 as SMNVEV (reference sequence). The CDR3 protein is CASSLYREGDEQYF. The CDR3 bases are TGTGCCAGCAGTTTATACAGGGAGGGGGACGAGCAGTACTTC.

J is TRBJ1-2 and V is TRBV4-1; 8 nucleotides line up with TRBD1. The germline V gene encodes CDR1 MGHRA and CDR2 YSYEKL. The junction had 7 bases not matched to a gene; V was cut back by 4 bases and J by 0 bases. This CDR3 contains 16 residues. For the CDR3, the DNA is TGCGCCAGCAGCCTCACCGGGACAGGCGCTAACTATGGCTACACCTTC. It yields the protein CASSLTGTGANYGYTF.

This clonotype was observed at least ten times. The rearrangement uses TRBV2 and TRBJ2-2; D call uncertain. V was clipped by 8 bases and J by 2 bases, with 9 bases between them. The germline CDR1 and CDR2 sequences are SNHLY and FYNNEI. The CDR3 has 13 residues. For the CDR3, the DNA is TGTGCCAGCTTTACTTCCAACACCGGGGAGCTGTTTTTT. Protein: CASFTSNTGELFF.

The sample holds many counts of this clonotype. This chain connects TRBV27 to TRBJ1-1, with a tentative D call TRBD1 (6 bases). Germline V gene sequence: CDR1 MNHEY, CDR2 SMNVEV (reference sequence). The V end lost 7 bases, the J end lost 1 base, and 19 bases lay between the germline ends. CDR3 size: 16 residues. The CDR3 region is CASNLFWGAGNTEAFF. The CDR3 region has the DNA TGTGCCAGCAACCTTTTTTGGGGGGCTGGGAACACTGAAGCTTTCTTT.

This clonotype was recorded many times. The CDR3 sequence is CASYGQSGELFF. The CDR3 DNA reads TGCGCCAGCTACGGGCAATCCGGGGAGCTGTTTTTT. V usage is TRBV5-1 and J usage is TRBJ2-2; D uncertain. Germline V gene sequence: CDR1 SGHRS, CDR2 YFSETQ. CDR3 length: 12 amino acids. Trimming left V 7 bases short and J 6 bases short, with 10 bases between.

This clonotype appeared many times. The chain is built from TRBV6-2 or TRBV6-3 and TRBJ2-7; weak D call: TRBD1 (6 bases). CDR3 size: 13 residues. The V end lost 9 bases, the J end lost 3 bases, and 15 bases lay between the germline ends. Germline V gene sequence: CDR1 MNHEY, CDR2 SVGEGT. The CDR3 DNA reads TGTGCCAGTCTCGGCACAGGGATCTACGAGCAGTACTTC. Translating it yields CASLGTGIYEQYF.

This clonotype came up a few times. The chain is built from TRBV5-1 and TRBJ2-1; D gene ambiguous. V dropped 4 bases and J dropped 0 bases, with 11 bases sitting between them. Germline values: CDR1 SGHRS, CDR2 YFSETQ. The CDR3 is 15 amino acids. The CDR3 region has the DNA TGCGCCAGCAGCCAAGGTGAGAGCTCCTACAATGAGCAGTTCTTC. It translates to CASSQGESSYNEQFF. The variable domain in full, completed from reference TRBV5-1 and TRBJ2-1, reads KAGVTQTPRYLIKTRGQQVTLSCSPISGHRSVSWYQQTPGQGLQFLFEYFSETQRNKGNFPGRFSGRQFSNSRSEMNVSTLELGDSALYLCASSQGESSYNEQFFGPGTRLTVL.

This clonotype was counted a few times. V usage is TRBV7-3 and J usage is TRBJ2-3; the match to TRBD2 covers 11 bases. CDR3 length: 18 amino acids. The V gene end was trimmed by 1 base and the J gene end by 2 bases; junction bases not matched to a gene: 8. Germline V gene sequence: CDR1 SGHTA, CDR2 FQGTGA. The CDR3 loop reads CASSLIPSGGLSTDTQYF. The CDR3 DNA reads TGTGCCAGCAGCTTAATTCCTAGCGGGGGGCTTTCCACAGATACGCAGTATTTT.

This clonotype was observed a handful of times. This sequence joins TRBV11-1 and TRBJ2-5; TRBD1 aligns across 7 bases. The CDR3 contains 20 residues. Germline values: CDR1 SGHAT, CDR2 FQDESV (reference sequence). Losses at the gene ends were 5 bases for V and 4 bases for J; bases not matched to a gene: 25. The CDR3 sequence: CASSPRQGTVPLGPRETQYF. The CDR3 coding sequence is TGTGCCAGCAGCCCCCGACAGGGAACGGTCCCCCTGGGACCACGAGAGACCCAGTACTTC.

J is TRBJ2-7 and V is TRBV20-1; TRBD1 matches 8 bases. With 0 bases clipped from V and 2 bases from J, the junction kept 6 bases outside the gene matches. Germline V lookup: CDR1 DFQATT, CDR2 SNEGSKA (reference sequence). The CDR3 is made up of 15 amino acids. CDR3 DNA: TGCAGTGCTAGAGATCTGGACAGGGTAACCTACGAGCAGTACTTC. Its protein product is CSARDLDRVTYEQYF.

The rearrangement joins TRBV30 to TRBJ2-3, with D perhaps matching TRBD1 or TRBD2 (5 bases each). The CDR3 covers 12 residues. Germline CDR1 and CDR2: GTSNPN and SVGIG (reference sequence). V was shortened by 4 bases and J by 6 bases, with 11 bases between the two germline ends. In nucleotides, the CDR3 is TGTGCCTGGATGGGGGTGATGGATACGCAGTATTTT. Translated, it gives CAWMGVMDTQYF.

The CDR3 here is CASSTLAGDTYNEQFF. CDR3 DNA: TGTGCCAGTAGTACATTAGCGGGAGATACCTACAATGAGCAGTTCTTC. The chain recombines TRBV19 with TRBJ2-1; 9 positions agree with TRBD2. V was pared by 4 bases and J by 2 bases, with 6 bases of the junction left unmatched. The germline V gene encodes CDR1 LNHDA and CDR2 SQIVND (reference sequence). This CDR3 is built from 16 residues. Looking up the rest from reference TRBV19 and TRBJ2-1 gives the full variable domain: DGGITQSPKYLFRKEGQNVTLSCEQNLNHDAMYWYRQDPGQGLRLIYYSQIVNDFQKGDIAEGYSVSREKKESFPLTVTSAQKNPTAFYLCASSTLAGDTYNEQFFGPGTRLTVL.

The V gene is TRBV6-1, the J gene TRBJ2-1, with 9 nucleotides matching TRBD2. J was trimmed by 0 bases and V by 8 bases; bases with no gene match: 14. The CDR3 loop spans 18 amino acids. The germline V gene encodes CDR1 MNHNS and CDR2 SASEGT. The CDR3 sequence is CASARGGAVEGSYNEQFF. CDR3 coding DNA: TGTGCCAGCGCCCGCGGGGGGGCCGTGGAGGGCTCCTACAATGAGCAGTTCTTC.

This chain connects TRBV12-3 or TRBV12-4 to TRBJ1-2, with D perhaps TRBD1 (5 bases). The V gene lost 3 bases and the J gene lost 3 bases, with 20 bases spanning the gap. This CDR3 has 17 amino acids. For the CDR3, the DNA is TGTGCCAGCAGTTTCCTGGATAGGGGATGGGTAGACTATGGCTACACCTTC. Translation gives CASSFLDRGWVDYGYTF.

This clonotype was recorded at least ten times. The V gene is TRBV6-1, the J gene TRBJ1-6; D is ambiguous. Trimming took 6 bases from V and 0 from J, leaving 12 bases between them. The CDR3 extends over 16 amino acids. Germline V gives CDR1 MNHNS, CDR2 SASEGT. The CDR3 nucleotides read TGTGCCAGCAGCCCACACATGAGCTCCTATAATTCACCCCTCCACTTT. Amino acids: CASSPHMSSYNSPLHF.

This clonotype was seen repeatedly, ten times or more. This chain joins TRBV12-3 or TRBV12-4 and TRBJ2-5; weak D call: TRBD2 (6 bases). The CDR3 is made up of 13 amino acids. Deletions cut 3 bases from V and 3 bases from J, with 8 bases between. CDR3 residues: CASSFIAEETQYF. The CDR3 bases are TGTGCCAGCAGTTTTATAGCGGAAGAGACCCAGTACTTC.